The text below deals with one T cell receptor beta chain. There is no known antigen for this receptor. Within one base of it there is no much larger clone, and no base qualities were kept. The CDR3 spans 14 residues, from the cysteine through the phenylalanine. The entry retains the CDR3 DNA only, 42 bases that are in frame from base 1. TCRbeta CDR3 regions were amplified from genomic DNA by means of the immunoSEQ Assay, a bias-controlled multiplex PCR. The authors processed their data as follows. Within the assay, amplification of reference gene primers was used to estimate how many nucleated cells each sample contained. To quantify the absolute abundance of each unique TCRbeta CDR3 rearrangement, sequence reads were collapsed and filtered. For each sample, productive Simpson clonality was calculated by taking the square root of Simpson's diversity index across productive rearrangements. The table was pulled from immuneACCESS by TCRdb, which kept in-frame rearrangements only. Such tables lose some clones; where checked, under half of the loss comes from unresolved V genes, and the rest has no known cause. The V and J calls and clone size come from that table; D and trimming were worked out from the DNA. The sample profile shows some 190,000 clones; more than 60% of them were found once. Clones ranked in the top ten supply around 12% of the sample.

This sample is drawn from a study of blood T cell repertoires in COVID-19 (dated by TCRdb to 2018 to 2021). Regarding the study in general: Samples from collaborators originated in the United States, Italy and Spain and spanned both the acute and convalescent phases of COVID-19. The prospective study material was composed of cDNA or gDNA derived from T cells, B-cell-depleted T cells, or PBMCs. Subjects who had been exposed to COVID-19, were actively infected with it, or had recovered from it provided the deeply sampled blood TCRbeta repertoires that made up the dataset. The repertoires were released in a freely available public database intended as a resource for research on the immune response to SARS-CoV-2. The samples were drawn from the first 160 participants of the ongoing ImmuneRACE study and from over a thousand subjects provided by 6 global collaborators. The sample metadata nearly always contained a de-identified subject ID, COVID-19 status, age in years and sex. HLA class I and class II types, where available, came from metadata supplied by the sample provider rather than from assay-based typing.

Each collaborating institution followed its own protocols to collect whole blood in K2EDTA tubes. For TCRbeta analysis, collaborators shipped samples in one of three forms: frozen whole blood, isolated PBMCs, or DNA extracted from either of those sample types. General conclusions and limits of the study: How much clinical and demographic metadata was included differed by source and by participant, and the metadata was provided uncurated.

The TCR was taken from a woman between 50 and 59 years old with acute or convalescent COVID-19. Material for sequencing was peripheral blood. Recombination linked TRBV21-1 to TRBJ1-5. TRBV21-1 represents a pseudogene. The CDR3 region reads CASRVDYSNQPQHF. The base sequence is TGTGCCAGCCGGGTCGATTATAGCAATCAGCCCCAGCATTTT.